The next 21 T cell receptor beta chains were all read from a single sample in a study of blood T cells in healthy people across ages. A second 7 to 11 cycle PCR used barcoded and J-beta primers. Using its own MiXCR run on the 5' RACE reads, TCRdb lists one record per CDR3 protein. The sample shows about 1 million distinct CDR3 sequences, around 43% of them seen only once. What was sequenced was blood. The source is a woman aged 55-69 years in good health.

The sample holds a few counts of this clonotype. This chain connects TRBV11-2 to TRBJ2-4, with no clear D. V gave up 11 bases and J gave up 0 bases, with 11 bases separating them. This CDR3 has 13 residues. Germline CDR1 and CDR2: SGHAT and FQNNGV. The CDR3 is CAVERIAKNIQYF. The DNA of the CDR3 is TGTGCCGTCGAACGGATAGCCAAAAACATTCAGTACTTC.

The V call is TRBV11-2, the J call TRBJ2-1, with a weak D call TRBD2 (6 bases). The CDR3 extends over 17 amino acids. Germline loops: CDR1 SGHAT, CDR2 FQNNGV. V was trimmed by 1 base and J by 5 bases, leaving 18 bases between them. This CDR3 is CASSLGGGAGRHNEQFF. The CDR3 DNA reads TGTGCCAGCAGCTTAGGAGGTGGGGCGGGACGTCACAATGAGCAGTTCTTC.

The chain is built from TRBV10-3 and TRBJ2-1; 9 bases agree with TRBD2. The J call is in doubt because the DNA end fits TRBJ2-7 better. Germline assignment: CDR1 ENHRY and CDR2 SYGVKD. The CDR3 runs 13 residues. CDR3 sequence: CAVGTSRMNEQYF. The CDR3 nucleotides are TGTGCCGTAGGGACTAGCAGGATGAATGAGCAGTACTTC.

This clonotype occurred many times. V gene TRBV12-3 or TRBV12-4 combines with J gene TRBJ1-2, with 7 bases identical to TRBD1. V lost 6 bases, J lost 8 bases, and 6 bases stayed unmatched. The CDR3 contains 12 residues. CDR3 DNA sequence: TGTGCCAGCAGGACAGGGTGGAGAGGCTACACCTTC. Protein product: CASRTGWRGYTF.

The chain carries TRBV7-6 and TRBJ2-3, with 10 bases fitting TRBD1. In germline, CDR1 is SGHVS, CDR2 FNYEAQ. CDR3 length: 17 residues. J lost 3 bases, V lost 0 bases, and 6 bases had no gene match. The CDR3 bases are TGTGCCAGCAGCTTAGCAGCCGGGACAGGGGTGACAGATACGCAGTATTTT. This gives the protein CASSLAAGTGVTDTQYF.

The rearrangement joins TRBV4-1 to TRBJ2-4; D is unresolved. Trimming took 1 base from V and 3 from J, leaving 16 bases between them. CDR3 length equals 17 residues. Looked up from germline, CDR1 is MGHRA and CDR2 is YSYEKL. The CDR3 sequence: CASSQVHTRLVKNIQYF. CDR3 nucleotides: TGCGCCAGCAGCCAAGTTCATACTCGGTTGGTCAAAAACATTCAGTACTTC.

The V gene is TRBV24-1, the J gene TRBJ2-1; D gene ambiguous. The CDR3 has 13 amino acids. V dropped 4 bases and J dropped 7 bases, with 10 bases sitting between them. Germline V lookup: CDR1 KGHDR, CDR2 SFDVKD. The CDR3 nucleotides are TGTGCCACCAGTGAGGCCGTGATAAATGAGCAGTTCTTC. This codes for CATSEAVINEQFF.

The CDR3 DNA reads TGCAGCGTTGAAAGACGGGGGGAGACCCAGTACTTC. This gives the protein CSVERRGETQYF. The chain recombines TRBV29-1 with TRBJ2-5; weak D call: TRBD2 (6 bases). The V gene lost 2 bases and the J gene lost 5 bases, with 9 bases spanning the gap. Germline V CDR1 and CDR2: SQVTM, ANQGSEA. The CDR3 contains 12 residues.

The V and J genes are TRBV6-2 or TRBV6-3 and TRBJ1-1; D gene unclear. Trimming shortened V by 2 bases and J by 2 bases, and 9 bases separated the two germline ends. The CDR3 sequence is 14 residues long. The V gene's germline CDR1 is MNHEY and CDR2 SVGEGT. CDR3 sequence reads: CASSYGSTNTEAFF. In DNA, the CDR3 is TGTGCCAGCAGTTACGGGTCGACTAACACTGAAGCTTTCTTT.

CDR3 in amino acids: CASSLSRHPRTLTNEKLFF. In DNA, the CDR3 is TGTGCCAGCAGTTTATCGCGGCACCCCAGGACCCTCACTAATGAAAAACTGTTTTTT. V usage is TRBV27 and J usage is TRBJ1-4; unclear D gene. V was cut by 0 bases and J by 2 bases, with 19 bases left in between. This CDR3 has 19 residues. Per the germline V gene, CDR1 is MNHEY and CDR2 is SMNVEV (reference sequence).

V and J are TRBV12-3 or TRBV12-4 and TRBJ2-7; TRBD1 agrees at 7 bases. Trimming cost V 5 bases and J 3 bases; bases outside gene matches: 10. CDR3 length equals 15 residues. This CDR3 reads CASSPTPNRGYEQYF. In nucleotides, the CDR3 is TGTGCCAGCAGTCCGACCCCCAACAGGGGCTACGAGCAGTACTTC.

The chain couples TRBV15 to TRBJ2-4, with D possibly matching TRBD2 (5 bases). With 5 bases removed from V and 8 bases from J, the gap between germline ends came to 16 bases. The germline V gene encodes CDR1 LNHNV and CDR2 YYDKDF (reference sequence). This CDR3 is 14 amino acids long. The CDR3 nucleotides are TGTGCCACCAGCTCGCGGAGTACGGAGGACATTCAGTACTTC. Protein product: CATSSRSTEDIQYF.

This clonotype was seen a handful of times. The rearrangement joins TRBV13 to TRBJ2-7; D possibly corresponds to TRBD2 (6 bases). There are 13 residues in the CDR3. Trimming shortened V by 3 bases and J by 4 bases, and 10 bases separated the two germline ends. Germline CDR1 is PRHDT and CDR2 is FYEKMQ (reference sequence). In DNA form, the CDR3 reads TGTGCCAGCAGCTTCGCAAGCGGGTACGAGCAGTACTTC. Its protein is CASSFASGYEQYF.

There are a few counts of this clonotype. The gene calls are TRBV12-3 or TRBV12-4 and TRBJ2-3; D perhaps matches TRBD1 (5 bases). The CDR3 has 15 residues. V was pared by 8 bases and J by 9 bases, with 24 bases between. The chain's CDR3 is CASWTPLLPHGTQYF. The CDR3 region has the DNA TGTGCCAGCTGGACACCGCTACTTCCGCACGGCACGCAGTATTTT.

This chain uses TRBV12-5 with TRBJ2-3; 7 nucleotides agree with TRBD1. V dropped 2 bases and J dropped 0; count of bases not matched to a gene: 14. The germline V gene encodes CDR1 LGHNT and CDR2 FRNRAP. The CDR3 has 19 residues. This chain's CDR3 is CASGLLSLPGQRSTDTQYF. As DNA, the CDR3 is TGTGCTAGTGGTTTGTTATCTCTCCCGGGACAGCGTAGCACAGATACGCAGTATTTT.

The rearrangement links TRBV6-6 to TRBJ1-5, with a possible D match to TRBD1 (5 bases). Between the trimmed V and J ends, which lost 5 bases and 8 bases, there was a span of 22 bases. Germline V lookup: CDR1 MNHNY, CDR2 SVGAGI (reference sequence). This CDR3 has 16 residues. This CDR3 is CASSQSGGVGAEPQHF. The CDR3 bases are TGTGCCAGCAGTCAATCGGGGGGGGTAGGGGCTGAGCCCCAGCATTTT.

This clonotype has a handful of counts. The chain couples TRBV6-1 to TRBJ1-2, with D possibly being TRBD1 (5 bases). Germline V gives CDR1 MNHNS, CDR2 SASEGT. V was clipped by 7 bases and J by 8 bases, with 14 bases between them. CDR3 length equals 12 residues. As DNA, the CDR3 is TGTGCCAGCAAGCGGGACGCCGGAGGCTACACCTTC. This codes for CASKRDAGGYTF.

This chain joins TRBV7-9 and TRBJ2-3; 8 bases are shared with TRBD1. Per germline, CDR1 SEHNR and CDR2 FQNEAQ (reference sequence). The CDR3 extends over 16 amino acids. The trim removed 8 bases at V and 2 bases at J, leaving 12 bases unmatched. CDR3 amino acids: CASPRPGQGFTDTQYF. CDR3 bases: TGTGCCAGCCCGAGACCCGGACAGGGCTTCACAGATACGCAGTATTTT.

The chain links TRBV21-1 to TRBJ1-5; the tabulated D call, TRBD1, remains unverified against the DNA. TRBV21-1 is marked as a pseudogene. The CDR3 spans 20 residues. CDR3: CASSDYRGRGVLNSNQPQHF. The CDR3 DNA follows: TGTGCCAGCAGCGACTACAGGGGGCGAGGGGTCCTTAATAGCAATCAGCCCCAGCATTTT.

This clonotype was seen many times. The CDR3 reads CAISPAGTSGTEETQYF. CDR3 bases: TGTGCCATCAGTCCAGCCGGGACTAGCGGGACCGAAGAGACCCAGTACTTC. The chain recombines TRBV10-3 with TRBJ2-5, with 13 bases identical to TRBD2. V lost 5 bases to trimming and J lost 3 bases; unmatched junction nucleotides: 9. The CDR3 loop spans 17 amino acids. Germline CDR1 ENHRY, CDR2 SYGVKD.

The gene calls are TRBV6-5 and TRBJ1-4, with D possibly TRBD1 on 5 matching bases. The CDR3 consists of 13 residues. From germline, CDR1 is MNHEY and CDR2 SVGAGI. V shed 0 bases and J shed 11 bases, with 10 bases lying between them. The CDR3 region has the DNA TGTGCCAGCAGTTACTCGGACACAACCAAACTGTTTTTT. Translating it yields CASSYSDTTKLFF.